Below are 11 T cell receptor beta chains sequenced from a single sample in a study of blood T cell repertoires in COVID-19. Some clones are missing from TCRdb's copy, which holds only in-frame ones; the method was immunoSEQ multiplex PCR. The table includes some 370,000 clones, roughly 90% detected once. Sequencing was carried out using peripheral blood. These TCRs come from a man aged 18 to 30 with active or convalescent COVID-19.

As concerns this clone: Different DNA sequences within this sample yield the same CDR3. This chain links TRBV24-1 with TRBJ1-1; D is uncertain. V lost 1 base and J 2 bases, leaving 4 bases between the germline ends. Germline CDR1 is KGHDR and CDR2 is SFDVKD. The CDR3 covers 13 residues. The CDR3 region has the DNA TGTGCCACCAGTGATTTACAAAACACTGAAGCTTTCTTT. Protein: CATSDLQNTEAFF.

The genes are TRBV18 and TRBJ2-1; D is possibly TRBD1 (5 bases). The CDR3 runs to 12 residues. Trimming took off 3 bases at V and 8 bases at J, with 8 bases between the two ends. Germline loops: CDR1 KGHSH, CDR2 LQKENI. The CDR3 sequence: CASSPTRDEQFF. CDR3 DNA sequence: TGTGCCAGCTCACCCACCAGGGATGAGCAGTTCTTC.

The gene calls are TRBV19 and TRBJ2-7, with 11 nucleotides matching TRBD2. Trimming at V came to 6 bases and at J to 5 bases, leaving 9 bases not matched to a gene. The CDR3 totals 15 residues. Germline V lookup: CDR1 LNHDA, CDR2 SQIVND (reference sequence). CDR3 region: CASSQTSGGWDEQYF. The CDR3 DNA is TGTGCCAGTAGCCAAACTAGCGGGGGATGGGACGAGCAGTACTTC.

Comment on this clone: The sample holds other DNA sequences that translate to the same CDR3. The chain combines TRBV9 with TRBJ1-2; 11 bases are shared with TRBD1. Unmatched junction bases numbered 1, after V lost 0 bases and J lost 6 bases. The CDR3 runs to 14 residues. Germline CDR1 reads SGDLS; CDR2 reads YYNGEE. The CDR3 bases are TGTGCCAGCAGCGTAGTGGGACAGGGGGATGGCTACACCTTC. Translating gives CASSVVGQGDGYTF.

V is TRBV28 and J is TRBJ1-4; 7 nucleotides match TRBD1. The germline gives CDR1 MDHEN, CDR2 SYDVKM. The CDR3 has 15 amino acids. With V trimmed by 4 bases and J by 3 bases, 5 bases remained unmatched. CDR3 coding DNA: TGTGCCAGCAGTTCCATAGACAGGGCTAATGAAAAACTGTTTTTT. Protein product: CASSSIDRANEKLFF.

This chain links TRBV19 with TRBJ2-7; D is ambiguous. The germline gives CDR1 LNHDA, CDR2 SQIVND (reference sequence). The V and J ends lost 0 bases and 3 bases respectively, with 6 bases between them. There are 13 residues in the CDR3. CDR3 sequence reads: CASSIEAGYEQYF. Here the CDR3 DNA reads TGTGCCAGTAGTATAGAAGCAGGCTACGAGCAGTACTTC.

The chain couples TRBV5-4 to TRBJ2-1; perhaps TRBD2 as D (5 bases). The CDR3 is 13 residues long. CDR1 and CDR2 (germline): SGHNT, YYREEE (reference sequence). Trimming took 1 base from V and 8 from J, leaving 10 bases between them. The CDR3 sequence: CASSLLVGDEQFF. The DNA for the CDR3 is TGTGCCAGCAGCTTGCTGGTCGGGGATGAGCAGTTCTTC. The complete variable domain, with remaining parts taken from reference TRBV5-4 and TRBJ2-1, reads ETGVTQSPTHLIKTRGQQVTLRCSSQSGHNTVSWYQQALGQGPQFIFQYYREEENGRGNFPPRFSGLQFPNYSSELNVNALELDDSALYLCASSLLVGDEQFFGPGTRLTVL.

The gene calls are TRBV2 and TRBJ2-1; 8 bases agree with TRBD1. The CDR3 runs to 15 residues. CDR1 is SNHLY and CDR2 is FYNNEI in the germline V gene. V was pared by 4 bases and J by 0 bases, with 2 bases of the junction left unmatched. The CDR3: CASSADRASYNEQFF. The CDR3 bases are TGTGCCAGCAGTGCGGACAGGGCCTCCTACAATGAGCAGTTCTTC.

The gene calls are TRBV24-1 and TRBJ1-1; 8 bases are shared with TRBD1. The CDR3 totals 12 residues. J lost 10 bases, V lost 4 bases, and 4 bases had no gene match. Germline loops: CDR1 KGHDR, CDR2 SFDVKD. The CDR3 nucleotides are TGTGCCACCAGTGACACAGGGGGGCCAGCTTTCTTT. Protein sequence: CATSDTGGPAFF.

The chain joins TRBV18 to TRBJ2-5; D might be TRBD2 (5 bases). Germline CDR1 and CDR2: KGHSH and LQKENI. This CDR3 spans 13 amino acids. The V end lost 3 bases, the J end lost 5 bases, and 10 bases lay between the germline ends. This CDR3 is CASSPAGQETQYF. In nucleotides, the CDR3 is TGTGCCAGCTCACCCGCGGGCCAGGAGACCCAGTACTTC.

This clone was counted a single time. The genes are TRBV2 and TRBJ2-2; 10 positions agree with TRBD2. Trimming cost V 7 bases and J 4 bases; bases outside gene matches: 3. CDR3 size: 14 residues. Germline CDR1 is SNHLY and CDR2 is FYNNEI. The CDR3 sequence is CASIQREGTGELFF. The CDR3 DNA follows: TGTGCCAGCATTCAGCGGGAGGGCACCGGGGAGCTGTTTTTT.